The following is a T cell receptor (beta chain) sequence with its context. Its antigen remains unknown. V dropped 1 base and J dropped 5; count of bases not matched to a gene: 6. Germline CDR1 SEHNR, CDR2 FQNEAQ (reference sequence). This CDR3 has 15 residues. The sample comes from a study of cytomegalovirus exposure and HLA in healthy donors. Study results and limitations: Highly shared variants forming one cluster were likely a sequencing artifact. The authors reported that TCR beta sequences could predict HLA-A and HLA-B alleles. These predictions were accurate for most subjects in the first cohort.

PCR involved 60 Vbeta and 13 Jbeta primers. Profiled with immunoSEQ multiplex PCR; TCRdb holds only in-frame clones, not every one. The sample contains 70,000 or so clones, around 86% of which appear only once. This TCR was sampled from a woman aged 25 to 39 in good health and CMV-seronegative. The chain joins TRBV7-9 to TRBJ2-5, with TRBD1 identical over 8 bases. Material: PBMCs. The CDR3 nucleotides read TGTGCCAGCAGCTTAGTTCTAGGACAGGGTGAGACCCAGTACTTC. Residues: CASSLVLGQGETQYF.